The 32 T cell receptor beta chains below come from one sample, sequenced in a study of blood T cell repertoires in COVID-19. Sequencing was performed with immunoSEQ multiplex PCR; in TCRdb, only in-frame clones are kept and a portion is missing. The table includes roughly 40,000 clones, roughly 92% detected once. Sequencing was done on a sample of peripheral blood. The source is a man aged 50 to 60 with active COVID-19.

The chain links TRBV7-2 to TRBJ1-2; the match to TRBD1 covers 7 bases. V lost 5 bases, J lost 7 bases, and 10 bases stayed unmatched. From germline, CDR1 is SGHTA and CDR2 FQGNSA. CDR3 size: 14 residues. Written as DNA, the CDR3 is TGTGCCAGCAGCCTCAGGGGGGAGCTCGGTGGCTACACCTTC. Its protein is CASSLRGELGGYTF.

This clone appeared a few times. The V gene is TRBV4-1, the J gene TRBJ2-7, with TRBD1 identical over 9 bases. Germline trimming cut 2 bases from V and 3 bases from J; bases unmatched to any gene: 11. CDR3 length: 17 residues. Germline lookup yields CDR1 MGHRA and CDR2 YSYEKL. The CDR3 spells CASSQFDLGQGNYEQYF. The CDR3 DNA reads TGCGCCAGCAGCCAATTTGATTTGGGACAGGGCAACTACGAGCAGTACTTC.

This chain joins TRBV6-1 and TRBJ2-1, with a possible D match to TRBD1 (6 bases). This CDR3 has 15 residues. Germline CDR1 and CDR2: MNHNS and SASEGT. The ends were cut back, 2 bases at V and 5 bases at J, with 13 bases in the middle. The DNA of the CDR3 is TGTGCCAGCAGTGAAAGTGTGACAGGTCACAATGAGCAGTTCTTC. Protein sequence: CASSESVTGHNEQFF.

The CDR3 coding sequence is TGTGCCACCTCAACAGGGAGAGGCGCCTACGAGCAGTACTTC. Its protein is CATSTGRGAYEQYF. The rearrangement links TRBV19 to TRBJ2-7; D is possibly TRBD1 (6 bases). The CDR3 runs 14 residues. Trimming left V 10 bases short and J 2 bases short, with 18 bases between. Germline V gene data show CDR1 as LNHDA and CDR2 as SQIVND (reference sequence).

In DNA, the CDR3 is TGTGCCAGCAGGAGGACAGCAGGCGGTGAAAAACTGTTTTTT. It translates to CASRRTAGGEKLFF. This sequence joins TRBV6-5 and TRBJ1-4; D is possibly TRBD1 (6 bases). The CDR3 contains 14 residues. CDR1 is MNHEY and CDR2 is SVGAGI in the germline V gene. V dropped 6 bases and J dropped 7 bases, with 15 bases sitting between them.

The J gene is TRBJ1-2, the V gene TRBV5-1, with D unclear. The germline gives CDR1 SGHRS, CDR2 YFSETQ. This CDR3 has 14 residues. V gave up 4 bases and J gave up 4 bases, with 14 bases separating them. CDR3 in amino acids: CASSDGLSPYGYTF. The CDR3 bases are TGCGCCAGCAGCGACGGACTGAGCCCCTATGGCTACACCTTC.

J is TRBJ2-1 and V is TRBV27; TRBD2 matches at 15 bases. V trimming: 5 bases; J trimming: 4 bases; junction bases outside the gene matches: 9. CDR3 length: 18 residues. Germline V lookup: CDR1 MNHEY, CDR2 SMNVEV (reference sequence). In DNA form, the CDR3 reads TGTGCCAGCAGTCTCGGACTAGCGGGAGGGCCATTGTACAATGAGCAGTTCTTC. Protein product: CASSLGLAGGPLYNEQFF.

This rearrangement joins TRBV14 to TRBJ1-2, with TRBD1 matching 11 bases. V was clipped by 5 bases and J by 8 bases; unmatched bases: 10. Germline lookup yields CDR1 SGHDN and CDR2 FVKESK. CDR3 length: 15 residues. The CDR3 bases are TGTGCCAGCAGCTTTACAATCGGGACAGGGGGAGGCTACACCTTC. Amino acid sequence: CASSFTIGTGGGYTF.

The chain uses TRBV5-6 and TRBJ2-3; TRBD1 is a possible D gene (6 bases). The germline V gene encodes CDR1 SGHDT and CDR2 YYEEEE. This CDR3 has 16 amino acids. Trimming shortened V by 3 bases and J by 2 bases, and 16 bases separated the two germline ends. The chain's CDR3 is CASSSFPGAATDTQYF. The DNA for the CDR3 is TGTGCCAGCAGCTCATTTCCAGGGGCTGCCACAGATACGCAGTATTTT.

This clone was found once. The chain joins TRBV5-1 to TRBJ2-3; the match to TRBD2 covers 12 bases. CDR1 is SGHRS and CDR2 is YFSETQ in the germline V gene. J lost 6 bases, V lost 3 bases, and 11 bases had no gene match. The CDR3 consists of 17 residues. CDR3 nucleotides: TGCGCCAGCAGCTCAGGACTAGCGGGGCGAAAGGGGGATACGCAGTATTTT. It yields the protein CASSSGLAGRKGDTQYF.

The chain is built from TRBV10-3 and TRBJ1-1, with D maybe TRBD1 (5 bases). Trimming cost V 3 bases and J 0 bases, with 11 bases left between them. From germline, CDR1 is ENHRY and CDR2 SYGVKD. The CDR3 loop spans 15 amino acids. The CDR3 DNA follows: TGTGCCATCAGTGATTTCGGGGGTTTGAACACTGAAGCTTTCTTT. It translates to CAISDFGGLNTEAFF.

The chain's CDR3 is CASSQEPAAREQFF. DNA for the CDR3: TGTGCCAGCAGCCAAGAACCGGCGGCACGTGAGCAGTTCTTC. The V call is TRBV3-1 (or the pseudogene TRBV3-2), the J call TRBJ2-1; no reliable D call. Germline assignment: CDR1 LGHDT and CDR2 YNNKEL (reference sequence). The CDR3 contains 14 residues. Trimming shortened V by 0 bases and J by 9 bases, and 12 bases separated the two germline ends.

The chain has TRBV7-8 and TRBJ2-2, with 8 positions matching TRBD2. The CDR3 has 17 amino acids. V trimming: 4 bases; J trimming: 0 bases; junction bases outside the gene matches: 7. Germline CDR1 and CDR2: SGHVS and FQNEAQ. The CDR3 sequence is CASSSTAGDPNTGELFF. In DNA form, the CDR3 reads TGTGCCAGCAGCTCTACAGCGGGAGACCCGAACACCGGGGAGCTGTTTTTT.

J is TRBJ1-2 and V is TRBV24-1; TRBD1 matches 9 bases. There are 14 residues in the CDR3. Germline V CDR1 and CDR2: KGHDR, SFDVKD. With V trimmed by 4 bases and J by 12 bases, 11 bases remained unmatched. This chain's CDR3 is CATSDSGDRELHTF. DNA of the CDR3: TGTGCCACCAGTGACTCTGGGGACAGGGAACTCCACACCTTC.

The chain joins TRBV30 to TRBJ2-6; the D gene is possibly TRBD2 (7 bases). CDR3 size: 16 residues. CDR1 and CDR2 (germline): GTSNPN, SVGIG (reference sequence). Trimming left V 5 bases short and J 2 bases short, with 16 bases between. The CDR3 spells CAWGAGGAPGANVLTF. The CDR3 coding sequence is TGTGCCTGGGGGGCTGGGGGGGCCCCTGGGGCCAACGTCCTGACTTTC.

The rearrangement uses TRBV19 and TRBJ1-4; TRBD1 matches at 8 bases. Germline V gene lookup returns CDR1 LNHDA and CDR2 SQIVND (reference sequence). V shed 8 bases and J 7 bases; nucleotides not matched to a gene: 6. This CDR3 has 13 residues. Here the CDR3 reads CASAKGQVEKLFF. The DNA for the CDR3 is TGTGCCAGTGCCAAGGGACAGGTTGAAAAACTGTTTTTT.

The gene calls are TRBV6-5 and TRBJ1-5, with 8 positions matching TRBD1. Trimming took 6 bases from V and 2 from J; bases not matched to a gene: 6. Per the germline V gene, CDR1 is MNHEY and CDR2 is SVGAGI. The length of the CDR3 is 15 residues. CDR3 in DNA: TGTGCCAGCAGCCCGGACAGGGCCCGCAATCAGCCCCAGCATTTT. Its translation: CASSPDRARNQPQHF.

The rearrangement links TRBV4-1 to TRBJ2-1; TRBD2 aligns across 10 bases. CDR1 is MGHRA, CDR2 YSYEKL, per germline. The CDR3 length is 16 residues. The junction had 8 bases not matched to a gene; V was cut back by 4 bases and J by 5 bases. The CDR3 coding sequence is TGCGCCAGCAGCCCACCTAGCGGGAGTTACAACAATGAGCAGTTCTTC. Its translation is CASSPPSGSYNNEQFF.

The CDR3 bases are TGTGCCAGTAGTATCAACAGGGCAGATGAGCAGTTCTTC. It encodes CASSINRADEQFF. The genes are TRBV19 and TRBJ2-1; D perhaps matches TRBD1 (6 bases). V was pared by 3 bases and J by 8 bases, with 11 bases between. The CDR3 contains 13 residues. Germline CDR1 and CDR2: LNHDA and SQIVND (reference sequence).

CDR3 region: CATSDSLRQGFDTGELFF. DNA of the CDR3: TGTGCCACCAGTGATTCACTCCGACAGGGGTTCGACACCGGGGAGCTGTTTTTT. This chain links TRBV24-1 with TRBJ2-2; 8 bases align to TRBD1. The CDR3 runs 18 residues. The J segment lost 3 bases and the V segment lost 2 bases, leaving 10 bases of the junction unmatched. Germline loops: CDR1 KGHDR, CDR2 SFDVKD.

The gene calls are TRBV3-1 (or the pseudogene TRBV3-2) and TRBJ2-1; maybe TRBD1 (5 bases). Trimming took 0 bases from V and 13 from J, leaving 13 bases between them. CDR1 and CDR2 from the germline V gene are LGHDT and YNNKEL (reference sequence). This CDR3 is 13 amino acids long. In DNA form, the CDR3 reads TGTGCCAGCAGCCAAGATCCGGGCAGGACACAGTTCTTC. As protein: CASSQDPGRTQFF.

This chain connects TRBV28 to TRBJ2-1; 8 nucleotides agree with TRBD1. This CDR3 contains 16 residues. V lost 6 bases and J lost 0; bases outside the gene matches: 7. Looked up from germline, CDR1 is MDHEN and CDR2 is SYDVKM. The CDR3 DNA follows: TGTGCCAGCAGGGGGACAGGTTCGAGCTCCTACAATGAGCAGTTCTTC. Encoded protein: CASRGTGSSSYNEQFF. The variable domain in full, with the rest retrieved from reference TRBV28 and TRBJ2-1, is DVKVTQSSRYLVKRTGEKVFLECVQDMDHENMFWYRQDPGLGLRLIYFSYDVKMKEKGDIPEGYSVSREKKERFSLILESASTNQTSMYLCASRGTGSSSYNEQFFGPGTRLTVL.

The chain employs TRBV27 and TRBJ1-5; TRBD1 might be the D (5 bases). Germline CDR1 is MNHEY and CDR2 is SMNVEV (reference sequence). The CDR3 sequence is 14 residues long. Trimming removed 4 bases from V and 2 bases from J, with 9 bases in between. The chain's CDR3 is CASSWGGGNQPQHF. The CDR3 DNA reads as TGTGCCAGCAGTTGGGGCGGGGGCAATCAGCCCCAGCATTTT.

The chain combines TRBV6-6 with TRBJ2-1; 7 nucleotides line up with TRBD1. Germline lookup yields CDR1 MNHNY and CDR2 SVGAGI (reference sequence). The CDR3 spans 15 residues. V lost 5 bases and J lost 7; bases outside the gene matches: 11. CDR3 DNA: TGTGCCAGCAGTCGGCCGACAGGGCGTAGAAATGAGCAGTTCTTC. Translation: CASSRPTGRRNEQFF.

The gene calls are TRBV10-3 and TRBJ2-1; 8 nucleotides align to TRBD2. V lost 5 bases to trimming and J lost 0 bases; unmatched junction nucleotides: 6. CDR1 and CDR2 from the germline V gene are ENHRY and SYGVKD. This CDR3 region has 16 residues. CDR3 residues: CAISLGGRHSYNEQFF. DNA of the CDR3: TGTGCCATCAGTCTCGGCGGGAGGCACTCCTACAATGAGCAGTTCTTC.

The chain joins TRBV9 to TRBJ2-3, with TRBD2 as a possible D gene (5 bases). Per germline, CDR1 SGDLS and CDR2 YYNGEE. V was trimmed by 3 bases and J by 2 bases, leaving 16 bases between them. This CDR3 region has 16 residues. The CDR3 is CASSASGRQTTDTQYF. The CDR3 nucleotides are TGTGCCAGCAGCGCGAGCGGCCGTCAAACCACAGATACGCAGTATTTT.

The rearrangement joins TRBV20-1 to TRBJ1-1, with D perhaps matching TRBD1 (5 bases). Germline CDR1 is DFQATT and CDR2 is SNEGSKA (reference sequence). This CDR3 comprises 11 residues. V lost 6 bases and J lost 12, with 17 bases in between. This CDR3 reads CSALGVQIPFF. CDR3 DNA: TGCAGTGCCCTAGGGGTGCAGATTCCTTTCTTT.

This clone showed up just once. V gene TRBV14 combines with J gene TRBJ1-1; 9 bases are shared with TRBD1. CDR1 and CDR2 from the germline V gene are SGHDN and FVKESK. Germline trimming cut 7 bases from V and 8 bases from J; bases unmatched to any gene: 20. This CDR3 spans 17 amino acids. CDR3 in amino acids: CASNPLDGGTGRLEAFF. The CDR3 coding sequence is TGTGCCAGCAACCCTCTCGATGGAGGGACAGGGCGTTTAGAAGCTTTCTTT.

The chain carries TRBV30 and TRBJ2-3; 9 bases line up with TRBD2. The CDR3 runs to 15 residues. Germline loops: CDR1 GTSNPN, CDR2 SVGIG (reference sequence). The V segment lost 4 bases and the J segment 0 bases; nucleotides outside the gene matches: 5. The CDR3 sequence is CAWTSGKQSTDTQYF. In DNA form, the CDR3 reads TGTGCCTGGACTAGCGGGAAGCAAAGCACAGATACGCAGTATTTT.

The CDR3 loop is CASKTPGSDEQYF. The CDR3 nucleotides read TGTGCCAGCAAGACCCCAGGGTCCGACGAGCAGTACTTC. The chain links TRBV28 to TRBJ2-7; a weak D match, TRBD1 (5 bases). The CDR3 runs 13 residues. CDR1 is MDHEN and CDR2 is SYDVKM in the germline V gene. V gave up 7 bases and J gave up 5 bases, with 15 bases separating them.

The CDR3 sequence: CATIGAGKSYNEQFF. Written as DNA, the CDR3 is TGTGCCACCATAGGGGCGGGGAAGTCCTACAATGAGCAGTTCTTC. The gene calls are TRBV27 and TRBJ2-1; the D gene is possibly TRBD2 (6 bases). V was cut by 10 bases and J by 1 base, with 17 bases left in between. Germline CDR1 and CDR2: MNHEY and SMNVEV (reference sequence). The CDR3 consists of 15 residues.

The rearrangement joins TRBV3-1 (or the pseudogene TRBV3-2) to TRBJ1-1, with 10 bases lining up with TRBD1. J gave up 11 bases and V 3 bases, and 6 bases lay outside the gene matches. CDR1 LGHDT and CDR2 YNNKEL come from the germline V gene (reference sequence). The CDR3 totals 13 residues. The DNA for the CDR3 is TGTGCCAGCAGCCACCGGGACAGGGGCCTCGCTTTCTTT. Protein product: CASSHRDRGLAFF.